A single sample is the source of the 24 T cell receptor beta chains below, sequenced in a study of graft-versus-host responses after intestinal transplantation. The repertoire was sequenced with immunoSEQ multiplex PCR; TCRdb's copy has only in-frame clones and lacks some. The data contain tens of thousands of clones, 92% of them singletons. These receptors are not linked to any known antigen. The sequences come from unstimulated CD4+ T cells sorted from spleen or lymph node cells, collected before intestinal transplant. These receptors were taken from a human donor who received an intestinal transplant.

The rearrangement uses TRBV9 and TRBJ2-1; D is possibly TRBD2 (6 bases). Germline values: CDR1 SGDLS, CDR2 YYNGEE. V was pared by 0 bases and J by 5 bases, with 18 bases between. The CDR3 is 17 amino acids. CDR3 in amino acids: CASSVAGVTLLNNEQFF. CDR3 nucleotides: TGTGCCAGCAGCGTAGCGGGGGTCACCTTACTCAACAATGAGCAGTTCTTC.

This chain connects TRBV5-1 to TRBJ1-2; D is possibly TRBD1 (6 bases). Germline-derived CDR1 and CDR2 are SGHRS and YFSETQ. This CDR3 contains 15 residues. V gave up 0 bases and J gave up 7 bases, with 16 bases separating them. The CDR3 DNA is TGCGCCAGCAGCTTGGAGACTTCGGGGGCCTCTGGCTACACCTTC. Amino acid sequence: CASSLETSGASGYTF.

This sequence joins TRBV6-5 and TRBJ1-5; possibly TRBD1 for D (5 bases). CDR1 and CDR2 from the germline V gene are MNHEY and SVGAGI. Trimming took 6 bases from V and 3 from J, leaving 15 bases between them. The CDR3 is 15 amino acids. The CDR3 sequence: CASRSQGFLNQPQHF. The CDR3 region has the DNA TGTGCCAGCAGGAGTCAGGGTTTTCTCAATCAGCCCCAGCATTTT.

J is TRBJ1-1 and V is TRBV29-1; D is perhaps TRBD1 (6 bases). Trimming removed 8 bases at V and 0 bases at J, with 16 bases between. Germline V lookup: CDR1 SQVTM, CDR2 ANQGSEA. The CDR3 sequence is 14 residues long. CDR3 sequence: CSSTRGGLNTEAFF. The CDR3 nucleotides read TGCAGCTCCACCCGAGGGGGACTGAACACTGAAGCTTTCTTT.

The DNA of the CDR3 is TGTGCCAGCAGCTTCATCGTCTCTGGAAACACCATATATTTT. Translated, it gives CASSFIVSGNTIYF. The chain uses TRBV5-6 and TRBJ1-3, with D unresolved. Germline V gene data show CDR1 as SGHDT and CDR2 as YYEEEE. V was pared by 2 bases and J by 0 bases, with 6 bases between. This CDR3 is 14 amino acids long.

The count of this clone is one. The J gene is TRBJ2-7, the V gene TRBV5-1; 7 bases line up with TRBD1. In germline, CDR1 is SGHRS, CDR2 YFSETQ. The CDR3 is made up of 13 amino acids. V dropped 4 bases and J dropped 3; count of bases not matched to a gene: 4. As DNA, the CDR3 is TGCGCCAGCAGCGTGACAGGGATCTACGAGCAGTACTTC. It encodes CASSVTGIYEQYF.

The J gene is TRBJ1-1, the V gene TRBV7-3, with a weak D call TRBD1 (6 bases). Trimming took 3 bases from V and 1 from J, leaving 9 bases between them. Per the germline V gene, CDR1 is SGHTA and CDR2 is FQGTGA. This CDR3 spans 14 amino acids. CDR3 protein: CASSFSGANTEAFF. The CDR3, as DNA: TGTGCCAGCAGCTTCTCGGGGGCGAACACTGAAGCTTTCTTT. Full variable domain (rest looked up from reference TRBV7-3 and TRBJ1-1): GAGVSQTPSNKVTEKGKYVELRCDPISGHTALYWYRQSLGQGPEFLIYFQGTGAADDSGLPNDRFFAVRPEGSVSTLKIQRTERGDSAVYLCASSFSGANTEAFFGQGTRLTVV.

The rearrangement uses TRBV2 and TRBJ2-3, with D hard to call. Trimming cost V 7 bases and J 2 bases, with 10 bases left between them. There are 13 residues in the CDR3. Germline V gene data show CDR1 as SNHLY and CDR2 as FYNNEI. CDR3 coding DNA: TGTGCCAGCAAGACTTCATTCACAGATACGCAGTATTTT. As protein: CASKTSFTDTQYF.

The chain combines TRBV10-1 with TRBJ2-1; no firm D call. The CDR3 is 14 residues long. V was cut by 5 bases and J by 0 bases, with 8 bases left in between. Germline V gene data show CDR1 as WNHNN and CDR2 as SYGVQD (reference sequence). CDR3 in amino acids: CASSKASSYNEQFF. CDR3 coding DNA: TGCGCCAGCAGTAAGGCAAGCTCCTACAATGAGCAGTTCTTC.

V and J are TRBV28 and TRBJ2-3; no definite D call. V was cut by 5 bases and J by 2 bases, with 11 bases left in between. Germline CDR1 MDHEN, CDR2 SYDVKM. This CDR3 is 14 amino acids long. In nucleotides, the CDR3 is TGTGCCAGCAGTCTCGGGCCTTTCACAGATACGCAGTATTTT. Amino acids: CASSLGPFTDTQYF.

The CDR3 DNA reads as TGCGCCAGCAGCTTTGCGCTCGCAGATACGCAGTATTTT. It translates to CASSFALADTQYF. This chain joins TRBV5-1 and TRBJ2-3; D not resolved. Germline CDR1 and CDR2: SGHRS and YFSETQ. Deletions cut 2 bases from V and 4 bases from J, with 8 bases between. CDR3 length: 13 residues.

This chain connects TRBV5-8 to TRBJ2-3; 13 nucleotides match TRBD2. Germline-derived CDR1 and CDR2 are SGHTS and YDEGEE. V lost 7 bases, J lost 3 bases, and 5 bases stayed unmatched. This CDR3 is built from 15 residues. The CDR3 loop reads CASYVTSGRTDTQYF. The CDR3 DNA follows: TGTGCCAGCTACGTGACTAGCGGGAGGACAGATACGCAGTATTTT.

The chain links TRBV10-3 to TRBJ1-1; no definite D call. Germline V gene lookup returns CDR1 ENHRY and CDR2 SYGVKD. Deletions cut 1 base from V and 1 base from J, with 16 bases between. CDR3 length equals 17 residues. The CDR3 is CAISEYGTVTANTEAFF. DNA for the CDR3: TGTGCCATCAGTGAGTATGGAACAGTCACCGCGAACACTGAAGCTTTCTTT.

This sequence joins TRBV6-5 and TRBJ2-5; possibly TRBD1 for D (6 bases). The CDR3 has 15 amino acids. V was cut by 4 bases and J by 0 bases, with 12 bases left in between. CDR1 is MNHEY and CDR2 is SVGAGI in the germline V gene. This CDR3 is CASSSRQAYQETQYF. The DNA for the CDR3 is TGTGCCAGCAGTTCCCGACAGGCCTACCAAGAGACCCAGTACTTC.

The chain recombines TRBV5-6 with TRBJ1-4; D remains unclear. V lost 0 bases and J 4 bases, leaving 7 bases between the germline ends. Per the germline V gene, CDR1 is SGHDT and CDR2 is YYEEEE. This CDR3 comprises 14 residues. The chain's CDR3 is CASSLGLDNEKLFF. CDR3 nucleotide sequence: TGTGCCAGCAGCTTGGGATTAGATAATGAAAAACTGTTTTTT. The whole variable domain, remainder taken from reference TRBV5-6 and TRBJ1-4, is DAGVTQSPTHLIKTRGQQVTLRCSPKSGHDTVSWYQQALGQGPQFIFQYYEEEERQRGNFPDRFSGHQFPNYSSELNVNALLLGDSALYLCASSLGLDNEKLFFGSGTQLSVL.

The gene calls are TRBV9 and TRBJ2-7, with TRBD2 matching over 11 bases. The germline V gene has CDR1 SGDLS and CDR2 YYNGEE. The CDR3 runs to 16 residues. The V gene end was trimmed by 2 bases and the J gene end by 0 bases; junction bases not matched to a gene: 4. The CDR3 DNA sequence: TGTGCCAGCAGCGTGACCGGGACTAGCGGCTCCTACGAGCAGTACTTC. It encodes CASSVTGTSGSYEQYF.

The rearrangement uses TRBV2 and TRBJ2-5, with TRBD2 matching over 12 bases. The CDR3 consists of 14 residues. Trimming took 4 bases from V and 9 from J; bases not matched to a gene: 6. Germline V CDR1 and CDR2: SNHLY, FYNNEI. This CDR3 reads CASSVRLAGGAQYF. DNA of the CDR3: TGTGCCAGCAGTGTCCGGCTAGCGGGAGGGGCCCAGTACTTC.

A single count supports this clone. V and J are TRBV2 and TRBJ1-2, with 8 bases fitting TRBD1. The J segment lost 4 bases and the V segment lost 10 bases, leaving 11 bases of the junction unmatched. The CDR3 has 14 residues. The germline V gene encodes CDR1 SNHLY and CDR2 FYNNEI. In DNA form, the CDR3 reads TGTGCCACCCCCCCCAGGGGGCGTAGCTATGGCTACACCTTC. Translating gives CATPPRGRSYGYTF.

Written as DNA, the CDR3 is TGTGCCATCAGCGGGGTAGACACCGGGGAGCTGTTTTTT. Its protein is CAISGVDTGELFF. This chain uses TRBV10-3 with TRBJ2-2; D is possibly TRBD2 (5 bases). CDR1 is ENHRY, CDR2 SYGVKD, per germline. Trimming cost V 6 bases and J 3 bases, with 8 bases left between them. The CDR3 loop spans 13 amino acids.

The rearrangement links TRBV30 to TRBJ2-7; D gene unclear. CDR3 size: 13 residues. Looked up from germline, CDR1 is GTSNPN and CDR2 is SVGIG (reference sequence). V was cut by 0 bases and J by 7 bases, with 13 bases left in between. The DNA for the CDR3 is TGTGCCTGGAGTGTTGTAAGTCTTGGTGAGCAGTACTTC. It codes for CAWSVVSLGEQYF.

V and J are TRBV5-1 and TRBJ1-2, with D uncertain. Germline V gene data show CDR1 as SGHRS and CDR2 as YFSETQ. V was shortened by 0 bases and J by 0 bases, with 12 bases between the two germline ends. This CDR3 comprises 16 residues. The CDR3 nucleotides read TGCGCCAGCAGCTTGGAGTCAGCCAGAGCTAACTATGGCTACACCTTC. It encodes CASSLESARANYGYTF.

This chain links TRBV10-3 with TRBJ1-2; no definite D call. The CDR3 sequence is 14 residues long. The ends were cut back, 0 bases at V and 3 bases at J, with 8 bases in the middle. Germline CDR1 ENHRY, CDR2 SYGVKD. In DNA, the CDR3 is TGTGCCATCAGTGAGTCGCTGCAGGACTATGGCTACACCTTC. Protein: CAISESLQDYGYTF.

This chain joins TRBV10-1 and TRBJ2-1; D may match TRBD1 or TRBD2 (5 bases each). The CDR3 covers 13 residues. V dropped 6 bases and J dropped 5 bases, with 11 bases sitting between them. Germline loops: CDR1 WNHNN, CDR2 SYGVQD (reference sequence). The CDR3 loop reads CASSPGRNNEQFF. Written as DNA, the CDR3 is TGCGCCAGCAGCCCGGGACGGAACAATGAGCAGTTCTTC.

Only a few counts were recorded for this clone. V gene TRBV5-1 combines with J gene TRBJ1-1; D gene unclear. Trimming pared 1 base from V and 0 bases from J, leaving 7 bases between. Germline V lookup: CDR1 SGHRS, CDR2 YFSETQ. The CDR3 has 14 amino acids. CDR3 residues: CASSLRSVNTEAFF. The CDR3, as DNA: TGCGCCAGCAGCTTGCGTTCCGTGAACACTGAAGCTTTCTTT.